This TCR beta chain came from a study of T cell clusters in autoimmune cytopenias. The study, taken as a whole, reports: TRB repertoire shifts in secondary cytopenia and chronic lymphocytic leukemia mostly reflected lymphoma, not autoimmunity. Exclusive TRB clusters were about 2.8-fold more numerous in healthy donors than in active autoimmune hepatitis.

One tube held mixed TRB-A and TRB-B primer pools for touch-down PCR. TCRdb re-called the multiplex PCR reads and shows each CDR3 protein once, DNA omitted. This sample contains some 6,000 distinct CDR3 sequences. Judged by frequency, this clonotype is medium-sized. Its cognate antigen is unknown. The CDR3 contains 12 residues. The germline V gene encodes CDR1 MNHNS and CDR2 SASEGT. TRB amplification used approximately 250 ng of peripheral blood genomic DNA. Separately, the same data were catalogued under a study of T cell repertoires in aging, cancer and after chemotherapy. That work adds: No conclusions about immunological memory after chemotherapy can be drawn from the repertoire data.

Sequenced input: peripheral blood. J is TRBJ2-7 and V is TRBV6-1. The TCR comes from a human donor in good health. CDR3 region: CASAGNAYEQYF.